The entry below describes one T cell receptor (beta chain). The data derive from a study of shared clonotypes between healthy human individuals. Measured with immunoSEQ multiplex PCR; TCRdb has only the in-frame clones, and not every one. This sample has some 2,400,000 clones; 90% to 96% occur once, and the top ten carry 0.13%. The CDR3 covers 11 residues. CDR1 is DFQATT, CDR2 SNEGSKA, per germline (reference sequence). V usage is TRBV20-1 and J usage is TRBJ1-4; tentative D call: TRBD1 (5 bases). Sequenced: naive CD4+ T cells sorted from blood. The subset was: CD45RA+ positively selected. This receptor was identified in a man aged 18 to 29 in good health. The DNA for the CDR3 is TGCAGCGGGACCTGGAATGAAAAACTGTTTTTT. Translating gives CSGTWNEKLFF.